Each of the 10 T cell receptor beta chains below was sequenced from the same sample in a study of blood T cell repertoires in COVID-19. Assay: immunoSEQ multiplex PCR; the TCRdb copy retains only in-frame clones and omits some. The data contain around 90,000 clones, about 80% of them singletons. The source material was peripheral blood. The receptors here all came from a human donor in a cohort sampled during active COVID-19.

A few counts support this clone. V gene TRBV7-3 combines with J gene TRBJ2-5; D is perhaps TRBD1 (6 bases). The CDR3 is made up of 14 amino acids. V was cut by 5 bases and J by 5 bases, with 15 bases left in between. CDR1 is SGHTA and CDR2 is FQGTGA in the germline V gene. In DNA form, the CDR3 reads TGTGCCAGCAGCCCGTCCCGGGACATTGAGACCCAGTACTTC. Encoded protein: CASSPSRDIETQYF.

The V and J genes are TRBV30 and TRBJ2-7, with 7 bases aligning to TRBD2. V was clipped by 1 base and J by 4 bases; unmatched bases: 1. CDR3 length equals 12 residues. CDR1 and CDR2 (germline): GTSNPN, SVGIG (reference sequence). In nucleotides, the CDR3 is TGTGCCTGGAGTGGGACTAGTTACGAGCAGTACTTC. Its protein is CAWSGTSYEQYF.

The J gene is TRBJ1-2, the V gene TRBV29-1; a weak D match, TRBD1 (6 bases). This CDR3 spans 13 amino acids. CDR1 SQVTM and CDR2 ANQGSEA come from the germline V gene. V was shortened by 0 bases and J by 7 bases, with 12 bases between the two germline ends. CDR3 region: CSVEDQGRGGYTF. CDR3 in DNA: TGCAGCGTTGAAGACCAGGGGCGCGGTGGCTACACCTTC.

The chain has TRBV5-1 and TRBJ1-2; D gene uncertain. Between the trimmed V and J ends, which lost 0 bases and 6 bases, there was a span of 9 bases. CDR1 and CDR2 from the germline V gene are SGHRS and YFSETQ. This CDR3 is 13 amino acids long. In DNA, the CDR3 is TGCGCCAGCAGCTTGGGGCGGGTGGATGGCTACACCTTC. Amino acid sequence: CASSLGRVDGYTF.

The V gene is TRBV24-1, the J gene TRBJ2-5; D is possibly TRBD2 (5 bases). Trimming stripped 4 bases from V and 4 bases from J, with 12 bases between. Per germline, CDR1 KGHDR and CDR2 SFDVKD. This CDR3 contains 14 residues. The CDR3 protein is CATSDPTRVETQYF. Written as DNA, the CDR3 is TGTGCCACCAGTGACCCTACTAGGGTAGAGACCCAGTACTTC.

CDR3 in DNA: TGTGCCAGCAGTTATTTAGCGGGAGGGTCACCCTACAATGAGCAGTTCTTC. It specifies CASSYLAGGSPYNEQFF. The chain employs TRBV28 and TRBJ2-1; 11 bases are shared with TRBD2. Germline CDR1 reads MDHEN; CDR2 reads SYDVKM. After removal of 4 bases from V and 2 bases from J, the junction contained 7 bases not matched to a gene. The CDR3 consists of 17 residues. Combining the CDR3 with reference TRBV28 and TRBJ2-1 gives the whole variable domain DVKVTQSSRYLVKRTGEKVFLECVQDMDHENMFWYRQDPGLGLRLIYFSYDVKMKEKGDIPEGYSVSREKKERFSLILESASTNQTSMYLCASSYLAGGSPYNEQFFGPGTRLTVL.

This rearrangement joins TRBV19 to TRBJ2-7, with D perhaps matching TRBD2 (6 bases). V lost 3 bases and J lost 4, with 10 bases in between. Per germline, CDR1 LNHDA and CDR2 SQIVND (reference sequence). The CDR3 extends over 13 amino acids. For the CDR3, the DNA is TGTGCCAGTAGTATCGATCTAGCGTACGAGCAGTACTTC. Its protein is CASSIDLAYEQYF.

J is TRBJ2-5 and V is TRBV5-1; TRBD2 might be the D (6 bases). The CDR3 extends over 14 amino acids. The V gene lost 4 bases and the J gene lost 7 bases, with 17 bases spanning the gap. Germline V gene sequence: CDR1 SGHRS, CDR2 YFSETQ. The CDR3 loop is CASSGRGLDGTQYF. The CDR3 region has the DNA TGCGCCAGCAGCGGCCGGGGACTCGACGGGACCCAGTACTTC.

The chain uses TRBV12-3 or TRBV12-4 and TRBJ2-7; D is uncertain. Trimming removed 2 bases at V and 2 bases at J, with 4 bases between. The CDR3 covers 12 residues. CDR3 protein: CASSLSAYEQYF. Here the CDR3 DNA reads TGTGCCAGCAGTTTATCCGCCTACGAGCAGTACTTC.

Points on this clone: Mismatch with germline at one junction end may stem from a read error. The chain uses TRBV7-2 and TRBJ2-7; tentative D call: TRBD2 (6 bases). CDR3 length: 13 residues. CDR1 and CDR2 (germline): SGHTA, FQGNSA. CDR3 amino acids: CASRLGGFYEQYF. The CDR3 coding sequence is TGTGCCAGCAGGTTAGGAGGGTTCTACGAGCAGTACTTC.